A selection of T cell receptor beta chains follows, all from one sample in a study of cytomegalovirus exposure and HLA in healthy donors. Repertoires were generated with immunoSEQ multiplex PCR, while TCRdb's copy carries only in-frame clones and drops some. The repertoire has some 180,000 clones, around 80% of them found once; the top ten carry 0.95% to 1.5%. The material sequenced was PBMCs. These receptors all come from a woman aged 25 to 39 in good health and CMV-seronegative. The CDR3 runs from the conserved cysteine through the conserved F or W. The D gene is left open where the match is weak. Rows may omit the clone size; those that give it use once, few, many or a size class.

J | D | V | size | CDR3 | DNA
TRBJ2-1 | TRBD2 | TRBV18 | - | CASSPGTSGNNEQFF | TGTGCCAGCTCACCAGGGACTAGCGGGAACAATGAGCAGTTCTTC
TRBJ1-2 | - | TRBV19 | - | CASSRAELTDGYTF | TGTGCCAGTAGTAGGGCCGAGTTAACGGATGGCTACACCTTC
TRBJ1-5 | - | TRBV2 | few | CASSREGQGLQPQHF | TGTGCCAGCAGTAGGGAGGGGCAGGGTCTCCAGCCCCAGCATTTT
TRBJ1-5 | - | TRBV18 | - | CASSPAGAGNQPQHF | TGTGCCAGCTCACCGGCGGGGGCCGGCAATCAGCCCCAGCATTTT
TRBJ2-2 | TRBD1 | TRBV7-8 | - | CASSLVAGTGGGELFF | TGTGCCAGCAGCTTAGTGGCCGGGACAGGGGGCGGGGAGCTGTTTTTT
TRBJ2-4 | TRBD1 | TRBV5-4 | once | CASSEPGGRGIQYF | TGTGCCAGCAGTGAGCCAGGGGGAAGAGGCATTCAGTACTTC
TRBJ2-5 | - | TRBV27 | - | CASSPRDYQETQYF | TGTGCCAGCAGTCCCAGGGATTACCAAGAGACCCAGTACTTC
TRBJ1-3 | TRBD1 | TRBV9 | - | CASSGTVTGNTIYF | TGTGCCAGCAGTGGGACAGTTACTGGAAACACCATATATTTT
TRBJ2-3 | TRBD2 | TRBV4-2 | - | CASSQQLAGSTDTQYF | TGTGCCAGCAGCCAACAACTAGCGGGAAGCACAGATACGCAGTATTTT
TRBJ1-3 | - | TRBV30 | - | CAWARVSGNTIYF | TGTGCCTGGGCGCGGGTATCTGGAAACACCATATATTTT
TRBJ1-6 | - | TRBV5-6 | few | CASSFSTENSPLHF | TGTGCCAGCAGCTTTAGTACAGAAAATTCACCCCTCCACTTT
TRBJ1-4 | - | TRBV29-1 | - | CSVETGGRGEKLFF | TGCAGCGTTGAAACGGGGGGTAGGGGGGAAAAACTGTTTTTT
TRBJ1-5 | - | TRBV19 | - | CASSFPVANQPQHF | TGTGCCAGTAGTTTCCCAGTCGCCAATCAGCCCCAGCATTTT
TRBJ2-7 | TRBD2 | TRBV5-5 | - | CASSLTLPGAGGFYEQYF | TGTGCCAGCAGCTTGACACTCCCCGGAGCGGGAGGATTCTACGAGCAGTACTTC
TRBJ2-5 | TRBD1 | TRBV27 | - | CASSLGTGGHQETQYF | TGTGCCAGCAGTTTAGGGACAGGGGGTCACCAAGAGACCCAGTACTTC
TRBJ2-7 | - | TRBV10-1 | - | CASSEFGRGYEQYF | TGCGCCAGCAGTGAGTTCGGCAGGGGCTACGAGCAGTACTTC
TRBJ2-7 | TRBD2 | TRBV5-4 | - | CASRPGTSTEQYF | TGTGCCAGCAGACCCGGGACTAGCACCGAGCAGTACTTC
TRBJ1-5 | TRBD1 | TRBV6-1 | - | CASRYRGSQPQHF | TGTGCCAGCAGGTACAGGGGCTCGCAGCCCCAGCATTTT
TRBJ1-2 | - | TRBV12-5 | - | CASGFQDYGYTF | TGTGCTAGTGGTTTTCAGGACTATGGCTACACCTTC
TRBJ2-1 | - | TRBV4-1 | - | CASSQTGTFNNEQFF | TGCGCCAGCAGCCAGACCGGGACTTTTAACAATGAGCAGTTCTTC
TRBJ2-1 | TRBD2 | TRBV7-9 | - | CASSLRRMTGLAAFNEQFF | TGTGCCAGCAGCTTGAGGCGGATGACCGGACTAGCGGCCTTCAATGAGCAGTTCTTC
TRBJ2-2 | - | TRBV5-1 | - | CASSFKPTQGPISGELFF | TGCGCCAGCAGCTTTAAACCGACTCAGGGGCCCATTTCCGGGGAGCTGTTTTTT
TRBJ1-2 | - | TRBV19 | few | CASSNDRLYGYTF | TGTGCCAGTAGTAACGACAGACTCTATGGCTACACCTTC
TRBJ1-5 | - | TRBV7-8 | - | CASSEQGSNQPQHF | TGTGCCAGCAGCGAACAGGGAAGCAATCAGCCCCAGCATTTT
TRBJ1-1 | - | TRBV29-1 | - | CSVGRGVGTEAFF | TGCAGCGTTGGTCGGGGGGTTGGCACTGAAGCTTTCTTT
TRBJ1-4 | - | TRBV5-1 | many | CASSWTATNEKLFF | TGCGCCAGCAGCTGGACAGCAACTAATGAAAAACTGTTTTTT
TRBJ1-5 | - | TRBV28 | many | CASSLRGPMEPQHF | TGTGCCAGCAGTTTAAGGGGCCCTATGGAGCCCCAGCATTTT
TRBJ1-1 | - | TRBV6-5 | - | CASRTGGGITEAFF | TGTGCCAGCAGGACGGGGGGCGGCATCACTGAAGCTTTCTTT
TRBJ1-5 | - | TRBV18 | - | CASSLDRTNQPQHF | TGTGCCAGCTCGCTCGACAGGACCAATCAGCCCCAGCATTTT
TRBJ1-2 | TRBD1 | TRBV6-4 | - | CASSPDRGVYGYTF | TGTGCCAGCAGTCCGGACAGGGGGGTTTATGGCTACACCTTC
TRBJ2-7 | - | TRBV29-1 | - | CSVEAALSYEQYF | TGCAGCGTTGAGGCCGCTCTCTCCTACGAGCAGTACTTC
TRBJ1-3 | TRBD1 | TRBV5-1 | few | CASSLDGQGGNTIYF | TGCGCCAGCAGCTTGGATGGACAGGGCGGAAACACCATATATTTT
TRBJ2-1 | - | TRBV19 | - | CASRRERYNEQFF | TGTGCCAGTAGGAGGGAGAGGTACAATGAGCAGTTCTTC
TRBJ2-1 | - | TRBV18 | - | CASSPLGTSSYNEQFF | TGTGCCAGCTCACCATTGGGCACAAGCTCCTACAATGAGCAGTTCTTC
TRBJ1-1 | TRBD1 | TRBV4-1 | - | CASSHSGGMSTEAFF | TGCGCCAGCAGCCACTCAGGGGGCATGAGCACTGAAGCTTTCTTT
TRBJ1-2 | TRBD1 | TRBV28 | - | CASSSQGKLGYTF | TGTGCCAGCAGTTCACAGGGGAAATTAGGCTACACCTTC
TRBJ2-2 | - | TRBV7-8 | once | CASSPIRGNGELFF | TGTGCCAGCAGCCCAATTAGGGGGAACGGGGAGCTGTTTTTT
TRBJ2-7 | TRBD2 | TRBV6-1 | - | CASSVREGSYEQYF | TGTGCCAGCAGTGTGCGGGAGGGCTCCTACGAGCAGTACTTC
TRBJ2-7 | - | TRBV21-1 | - | CASTARSTGGSYEQYF | TGTGCCAGCACCGCAAGAAGTACGGGGGGCTCCTACGAGCAGTACTTC
TRBJ1-5 | - | TRBV6-1 | once | CASTGTDYSNQPQHF | TGTGCCAGCACGGGAACGGATTATAGCAATCAGCCCCAGCATTTT
TRBJ2-7 | TRBD2 | TRBV11-1 | - | CASSSRGTSEYEQYF | TGTGCCAGCAGCTCGCGGGGGACTAGTGAATACGAGCAGTACTTC
TRBJ1-2 | - | TRBV30 | few | CAWSVYSNYGYTF | TGTGCCTGGAGTGTGTACTCTAACTATGGCTACACCTTC
TRBJ2-5 | TRBD1 | TRBV6-5 | - | CASSPGTEETQYF | TGTGCCAGCAGTCCCGGGACAGAAGAGACCCAGTACTTC
TRBJ1-5 | TRBD1 | TRBV6-5 | - | CASSPQGGSNQPQHF | TGTGCCAGCAGTCCACAGGGGGGAAGCAATCAGCCCCAGCATTTT
TRBJ2-7 | TRBD1 | TRBV6-6 | once | CASGRQGDYYEQYF | TGTGCCAGCGGAAGACAGGGGGATTACTACGAGCAGTACTTC
TRBJ2-1 | - | TRBV6-6 | - | CASSYTSSNEQFF | TGTGCCAGCAGTTATACTAGTAGCAATGAGCAGTTCTTC
TRBJ1-2 | TRBD1 | TRBV5-8 | - | CASSLGTAHYGYTF | TGTGCCAGCAGCTTAGGGACAGCCCACTATGGCTACACCTTC
TRBJ1-2 | TRBD1 | TRBV30 | - | CAWSTGVYGYTF | TGTGCCTGGAGTACAGGGGTCTATGGCTACACCTTC
TRBJ1-2 | - | TRBV25-1 | - | CASSDPGHINYGYTF | TGTGCCAGCAGTGACCCAGGGCACATTAACTATGGCTACACCTTC
TRBJ1-5 | TRBD1 | TRBV27 | - | CASSPEDRANQPQHF | TGTGCCAGCAGTCCAGAGGACAGGGCCAATCAGCCCCAGCATTTT
TRBJ1-1 | - | TRBV6-5 | once | CASSYENWGGCVEAFF | TGTGCCAGCAGTTACGAAAATTGGGGGGGGTGCGTCGAAGCTTTCTTT
TRBJ1-5 | - | TRBV19 | once | CASSRGGASFQPQHF | TGTGCCAGTAGTAGGGGGGGCGCGAGTTTTCAGCCCCAGCATTTT
TRBJ2-7 | TRBD1 | TRBV7-9 | - | CASRRGTDNYEQYF | TGTGCCAGCAGGCGAGGGACAGATAACTACGAGCAGTACTTC
TRBJ1-2 | - | TRBV28 | - | CASSFGGRREEYGYTF | TGTGCCAGCAGTTTTGGGGGACGGCGGGAAGAGTATGGCTACACCTTC
TRBJ2-5 | TRBD1 | TRBV4-2 | few | CASSQDRDRGPTQYF | TGTGCCAGCAGCCAGGACCGGGACAGGGGCCCGACCCAGTACTTC
TRBJ2-7 | - | TRBV10-1 | many | CASSEFSDGGSYEQYF | TGCGCCAGCAGTGAGTTTAGCGACGGAGGATCCTACGAGCAGTACTTC
TRBJ1-6 | TRBD1 | TRBV6-5 | - | CASSYIHRGGNSPLHF | TGTGCCAGCAGTTACATTCACAGGGGTGGCAATTCACCCCTCCACTTT
TRBJ1-2 | TRBD1 | TRBV6-5 | - | CASSYTGQGYGYTF | TGTGCCAGCAGTTACACGGGACAGGGCTACGGCTACACCTTC